Below are 16 T cell receptor beta chains sequenced from a single sample in a study of blood T cells in healthy people across ages. Combining a sample-barcoded 5' primer with a J-beta primer mix, a second PCR ran for about 7 to 11 cycles. In TCRdb, the 5' RACE reads were re-called with MiXCR into one record per CDR3 protein. The sample includes about 780,000 distinct CDR3 sequences, more than 35% of them seen just once. The sequenced sample was blood. The receptors stem from an elderly man in good health.

A word on this clonotype: This could be a read error, since a much larger clone is one nucleotide away. This chain uses TRBV20-1 with TRBJ2-6; TRBD2 matches at 10 bases. The length of the CDR3 is 17 residues. Per the germline V gene, CDR1 is DFQATT and CDR2 is SNEGSKA (reference sequence). This CDR3 reads CSARVKLAGPGADVLTF. The CDR3 bases are TGCAGTGCTAGAGTTAAACTAGCGGGACCTGGGGCCGACGTCCTGACTTTC.

This sequence joins TRBV20-1 and TRBJ1-1; a weak D match, TRBD1 (5 bases). The V end lost 0 bases, the J end lost 5 bases, and 13 bases lay between the germline ends. Germline V lookup: CDR1 DFQATT, CDR2 SNEGSKA (reference sequence). This CDR3 comprises 14 residues. DNA of the CDR3: TGCAGTGCTAGAGATCCCCGGGGCGGTACTGAAGCTTTCTTT. Translation: CSARDPRGGTEAFF.

This clonotype was picked up a small number of times. The genes are TRBV4-2 and TRBJ2-7; D remains unclear. The CDR3 totals 13 residues. Germline V gene lookup returns CDR1 LGHNA and CDR2 YNFKEQ. V gave up 3 bases and J gave up 2 bases, with 8 bases separating them. CDR3 loop: CASSHRIAYEQYF. CDR3 DNA sequence: TGTGCCAGCAGCCACAGAATCGCCTACGAGCAGTACTTC.

This clonotype turned up a few times. This chain uses TRBV6-5 with TRBJ2-5; possibly TRBD1 or TRBD2 for D (5 bases each). Germline CDR1 is MNHEY and CDR2 is SVGAGI. There are 15 residues in the CDR3. V dropped 6 bases and J dropped 2 bases, with 16 bases sitting between them. CDR3 residues: CASRPSGAGQETQYF. In DNA form, the CDR3 reads TGTGCCAGCAGGCCCTCCGGGGCAGGTCAAGAGACCCAGTACTTC.

The chain has TRBV5-1 and TRBJ1-1; perhaps TRBD1 as D (5 bases). The germline gives CDR1 SGHRS, CDR2 YFSETQ. Trimming removed 4 bases from V and 4 bases from J, with 14 bases in between. CDR3 length equals 14 residues. Here the CDR3 reads CASSPGRQSTEAFF. The CDR3 DNA sequence: TGCGCCAGCAGCCCCGGTAGACAGTCCACTGAAGCTTTCTTT.

This clonotype was counted many times. The chain joins TRBV21-1 to TRBJ1-2; the D segment call TRBD1 is taken from the table without a DNA check. TRBV21-1 is described as a pseudogene. The CDR3 runs to 14 residues. CDR3 protein: CASSKMGQNYGYTF. DNA for the CDR3: TGTGCCAGCAGCAAAATGGGACAGAACTATGGCTACACCTTC.

Remarks on this clonotype: At one end, the junction sequence differs from germline, possibly due to a read error. The V gene is TRBV12-3 or TRBV12-4, the J gene TRBJ2-3, with 12 bases lining up with TRBD1. CDR3 length: 17 amino acids. The chain's CDR3 is CASSSQYGTGGSDAQYF. The CDR3 DNA sequence: TGTGCCAGCAGTTCGCAATACGGGACAGGGGGCTCAGATGCGCAGTATTTT.

This chain uses TRBV7-2 with TRBJ1-2; a weak D match, TRBD1 (5 bases). V was cut by 1 base and J by 2 bases, with 17 bases left in between. Germline CDR1 and CDR2: SGHTA and FQGNSA. The CDR3 consists of 17 residues. This chain's CDR3 is CASSLGLGAGENYGYTF. The CDR3 region has the DNA TGTGCCAGCAGCTTAGGTCTAGGGGCAGGTGAAAACTATGGCTACACCTTC.

The chain combines TRBV29-1 with TRBJ1-1; 10 nucleotides align to TRBD1. Per the germline V gene, CDR1 is SQVTM and CDR2 is ANQGSEA. The J segment lost 0 bases and the V segment lost 6 bases, leaving 10 bases of the junction unmatched. The CDR3 is 16 amino acids. DNA of the CDR3: TGCAGCGTAGGGGCTGGGACAGGGGTTATGAACACTGAAGCTTTCTTT. Amino acid sequence: CSVGAGTGVMNTEAFF.

The genes are TRBV7-9 and TRBJ1-2; perhaps TRBD1 as D (6 bases). V lost 1 base and J 3 bases, leaving 12 bases between the germline ends. CDR1 is SEHNR and CDR2 is FQNEAQ in the germline V gene (reference sequence). The CDR3 covers 15 residues. This CDR3 reads CASSLETGAHYGYTF. The CDR3, as DNA: TGTGCCAGCAGCTTAGAGACAGGCGCTCACTATGGCTACACCTTC.

This clonotype showed up many times. The chain couples TRBV7-2 to TRBJ1-4; no firm D call. CDR1 and CDR2 from the germline V gene are SGHTA and FQGNSA. The CDR3 sequence is 13 residues long. With 2 bases removed from V and 5 bases from J, the gap between germline ends came to 6 bases. In DNA, the CDR3 is TGTGCCAGCAGCTTACAGCAAAATGAAAAACTGTTTTTT. Amino acids: CASSLQQNEKLFF.

The count of this clonotype is one. The chain employs TRBV4-2 and TRBJ2-1; 9 bases fit TRBD2. This CDR3 comprises 18 residues. V was pared by 1 base and J by 6 bases, with 13 bases of the junction left unmatched. In germline, CDR1 is LGHNA, CDR2 YNFKEQ. CDR3 region: CASSQGVSGGPRVNEQFF. The CDR3 bases are TGTGCCAGCAGCCAAGGGGTTAGCGGGGGCCCCCGCGTCAATGAGCAGTTCTTC.

This rearrangement joins TRBV15 to TRBJ2-7; TRBD1 is a possible D gene (5 bases). Germline V gene sequence: CDR1 LNHNV, CDR2 YYDKDF (reference sequence). This CDR3 contains 15 residues. V lost 5 bases to trimming and J lost 3 bases, with 17 bases between them. CDR3 coding DNA: TGTGCCACCAGCTCCTATGGCAGGGCCATCTACGAGCAGTACTTC. This translates into CATSSYGRAIYEQYF.

There are many counts of this clonotype. V and J are TRBV20-1 and TRBJ2-1, with D possibly TRBD2 on 5 matching bases. This CDR3 has 16 amino acids. CDR1 is DFQATT and CDR2 is SNEGSKA in the germline V gene (reference sequence). Trimming took 0 bases from V and 2 from J, leaving 14 bases between them. CDR3 amino acids: CSARDHLSGAYNEQFF. CDR3 coding DNA: TGCAGTGCTAGAGATCACCTAAGCGGCGCCTACAATGAGCAGTTCTTC.

This sequence joins TRBV20-1 and TRBJ1-5; no clear D. CDR1 and CDR2 from the germline V gene are DFQATT and SNEGSKA (reference sequence). The length of the CDR3 is 15 residues. The V end was cut by 8 bases, the J end by 5 bases, with 22 bases between. The CDR3 loop reads CSRIPPIPVHQPQHF. CDR3 in DNA: TGCAGTCGAATCCCTCCAATCCCAGTTCATCAGCCCCAGCATTTT.

This clonotype showed up just a few times. The genes are TRBV29-1 and TRBJ1-5; tentative D call: TRBD1 (5 bases). Trimming stripped 6 bases from V and 0 bases from J, with 12 bases between. This CDR3 comprises 14 residues. Germline V gives CDR1 SQVTM, CDR2 ANQGSEA. CDR3 protein: CSVILGDSNQPQHF. CDR3 in DNA: TGCAGCGTAATTTTAGGGGATAGCAATCAGCCCCAGCATTTT.